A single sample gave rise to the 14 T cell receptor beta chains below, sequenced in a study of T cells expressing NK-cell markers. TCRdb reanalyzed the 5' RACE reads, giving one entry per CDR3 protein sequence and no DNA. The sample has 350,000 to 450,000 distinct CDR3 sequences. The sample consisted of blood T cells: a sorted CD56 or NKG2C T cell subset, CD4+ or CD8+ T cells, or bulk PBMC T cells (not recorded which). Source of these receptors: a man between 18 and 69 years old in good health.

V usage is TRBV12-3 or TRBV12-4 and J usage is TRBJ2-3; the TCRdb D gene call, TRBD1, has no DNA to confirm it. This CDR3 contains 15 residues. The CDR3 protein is CASSLLLGGGDTQYF.

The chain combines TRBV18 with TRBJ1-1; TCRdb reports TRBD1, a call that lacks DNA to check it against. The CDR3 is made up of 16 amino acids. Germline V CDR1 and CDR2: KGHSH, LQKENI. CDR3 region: CASSPRTGTENTEAFF.

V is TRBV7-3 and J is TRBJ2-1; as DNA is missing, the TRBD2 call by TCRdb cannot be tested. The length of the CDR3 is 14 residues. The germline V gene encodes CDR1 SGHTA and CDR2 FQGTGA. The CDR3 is CASSGGLAYNEQFF.

This chain's CDR3 is CASSLRSKHSYEQYF. The chain employs TRBV12-3 or TRBV12-4 and TRBJ2-7. This CDR3 comprises 15 residues.

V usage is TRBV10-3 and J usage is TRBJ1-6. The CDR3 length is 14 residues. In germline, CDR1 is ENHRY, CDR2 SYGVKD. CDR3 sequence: CAISESTRNSPLHF.

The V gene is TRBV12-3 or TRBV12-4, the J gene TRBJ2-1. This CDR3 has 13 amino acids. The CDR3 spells CASSTRAASLLFF.

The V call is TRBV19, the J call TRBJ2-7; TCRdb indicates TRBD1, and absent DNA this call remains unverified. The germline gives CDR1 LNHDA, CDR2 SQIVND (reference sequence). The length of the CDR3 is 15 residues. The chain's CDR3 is CASSKTGTGDREQYF. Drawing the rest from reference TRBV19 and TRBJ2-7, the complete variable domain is DGGITQSPKYLFRKEGQNVTLSCEQNLNHDAMYWYRQDPGQGLRLIYYSQIVNDFQKGDIAEGYSVSREKKESFPLTVTSAQKNPTAFYLCASSKTGTGDREQYFGPGTRLTVT.

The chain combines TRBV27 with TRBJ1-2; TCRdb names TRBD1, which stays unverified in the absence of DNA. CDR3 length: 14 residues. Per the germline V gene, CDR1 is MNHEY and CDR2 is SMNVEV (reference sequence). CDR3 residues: CASSLRGQGYGYTF.

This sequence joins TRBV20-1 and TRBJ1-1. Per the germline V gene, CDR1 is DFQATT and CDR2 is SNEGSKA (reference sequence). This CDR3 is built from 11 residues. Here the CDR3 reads CSASRSDEAFF.

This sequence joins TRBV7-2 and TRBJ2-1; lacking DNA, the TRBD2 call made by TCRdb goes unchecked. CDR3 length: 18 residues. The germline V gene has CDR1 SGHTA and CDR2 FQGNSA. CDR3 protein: CASSRRLAGGNTYNEQFF.

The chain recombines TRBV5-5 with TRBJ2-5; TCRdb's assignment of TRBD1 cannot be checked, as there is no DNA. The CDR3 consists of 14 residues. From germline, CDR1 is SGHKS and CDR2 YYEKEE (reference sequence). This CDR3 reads CASSLPGTGETQYF.

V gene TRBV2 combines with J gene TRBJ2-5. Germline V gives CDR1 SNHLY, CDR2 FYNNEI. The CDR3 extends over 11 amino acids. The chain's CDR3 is CASSYQETQYF.

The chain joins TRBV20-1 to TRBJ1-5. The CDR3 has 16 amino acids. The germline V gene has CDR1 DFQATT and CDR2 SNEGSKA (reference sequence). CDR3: CSAGPPGGRGNQPQHF.

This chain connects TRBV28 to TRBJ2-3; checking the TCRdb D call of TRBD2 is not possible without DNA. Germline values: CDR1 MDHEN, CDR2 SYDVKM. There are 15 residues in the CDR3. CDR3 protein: CASRTSGVAEDTQYF.